This T cell receptor (beta chain) was captured in a study of T cell clusters in autoimmune cytopenias. This CDR3 spans 13 amino acids. Per the germline V gene, CDR1 is MNHEY and CDR2 is SVGAGI. Multiplex touch-down PCR amplified TRB using TRB-A and TRB-B pools in one tube. TCRdb reanalyzed the multiplex PCR reads, giving one entry per CDR3 protein sequence and no DNA. The table lists several thousand distinct CDR3 sequences. Roughly 40,000 genome equivalents of blood DNA were amplified for TRB. The V and J genes are TRBV6-5 and TRBJ2-5; TCRdb picks TRBD1, but there is no DNA to check that call. The sequence came from a human donor with an autoimmune cytopenia or autoimmune hepatitis (not recorded which). Sequenced: peripheral blood. The chain's CDR3 is CASSYSPRGTQYF.